This TCR beta chain was recovered during a study of CD8 T cells in ankylosing spondylitis (TCRdb year 2017). About the investigation overall: To find TCR variants linked to disease, the study profiled T cell receptor beta repertoires in ankylosing spondylitis patients and healthy donors. Peripheral blood was sampled, and synovial fluid was also collected from ankylosing spondylitis patients. In total, the full study cohort was made up of roughly 110 healthy donors and 25 to 30 ankylosing spondylitis patients. Beyond this particular receptor, the publication reports: The disease-linked clones showed a CD8+ phenotype and occurred at relatively low frequencies in peripheral blood. According to the report, matched synovial fluid samples from ankylosing spondylitis patients were significantly enriched for the disease-linked clones. A TCR beta motif of about 8 highly homologous amino acid variants appeared characteristic of blood from ankylosing spondylitis patients. Some of the motif variants had been reported before in the synovial fluid and blood of reactive arthritis patients, a finding that suggests common disease-initiation mechanisms.

This clonotype is classified as medium-sized (0.01 to 0.1%). Its target antigen remains unknown. Base qualities are not recorded, but no much larger clone differs from it by a single base. The CDR3, from cysteine to phenylalanine, totals 11 residues. Only the CDR3 DNA is retained, 33 bases long and in frame from the first base. According to the germline V gene, CDR1 reads SGDLS and CDR2 reads YYNGEE. The junction carries 9 bases between V and J, which are trimmed by 7 bases and 5 bases respectively. The data were produced on an Illumina HiSeq 2500. TCR beta libraries were prepared by quantitative 5'-RACE with molecular barcodes. Processing in the source paper ran as follows. To identify disease-linked TCR variants, a new computational method was used, one built on a probabilistic model of VDJ rearrangement. TCRdb itself trimmed the public reads at Q25 with fastp, ran MiXCR and retained productive beta chains. Rows merge per CDR3 protein into single entries with the most common DNA and genes. V and J calls and clone size were set by TCRdb, not the authors. The sample includes about 9,000 distinct CDR3 sequences, with around 4% observed a single time. The top ten hold less than 11% of the sample.

The chain links TRBV9 with TRBJ1-2; the D gene assignment is ambiguous. The receptor comes from a female donor with ankylosing spondylitis or in good health (not recorded which). Material for sequencing was blood, either unsorted or a sorted T cell fraction (not recorded which). This receptor carries the CDR3 CASWGGYGYTF. The DNA sequence is given as TGTGCCAGCTGGGGTGGGTATGGCTACACCTTC.